These 17 T cell receptor beta chains share one sample of origin, sequenced in a study of radiotherapy plus CTLA-4 blockade in lung cancer. TCRdb's table, derived via immunoSEQ multiplex PCR, lists solely in-frame clones and lacks some. The sample carries around 30,000 clones, approximately 77% recorded once. This sample comprised peripheral blood, obtained from a patient treated with radiotherapy plus ipilimumab. The source is a human donor with non-small cell lung cancer whose response to radiotherapy plus ipilimumab could not be evaluated.

V gene TRBV27 combines with J gene TRBJ2-3; D unresolved. V was cut by 6 bases and J by 1 base, with 11 bases left in between. Germline-derived CDR1 and CDR2 are MNHEY and SMNVEV (reference sequence). CDR3 length: 14 amino acids. Here the CDR3 DNA reads TGTGCCAGCAGCCCTACCCCTGGCACAGATACGCAGTATTTT. Translation gives CASSPTPGTDTQYF.

The chain carries TRBV28 and TRBJ2-1; 11 positions agree with TRBD2. This CDR3 has 16 amino acids. Germline trimming cut 6 bases from V and 6 bases from J; bases unmatched to any gene: 10. Germline CDR1 reads MDHEN; CDR2 reads SYDVKM. In DNA form, the CDR3 reads TGTGCCAGCAGCTGGGGGGGGACTAGCGGTCGCAATGAGCAGTTCTTC. Its translation: CASSWGGTSGRNEQFF.

This clone was counted a few times. This rearrangement joins TRBV7-2 to TRBJ1-6, with TRBD1 matching over 10 bases. Germline trimming cut 5 bases from V and 10 bases from J; bases unmatched to any gene: 8. Germline lookup yields CDR1 SGHTA and CDR2 FQGNSA. CDR3 length: 15 residues. The CDR3 DNA sequence: TGTGCCAGCAGCGGACAGGGGGGCACGGGGTCACCCCTCCACTTT. As protein: CASSGQGGTGSPLHF.

The rearrangement uses TRBV5-1 and TRBJ2-7; the D gene is possibly TRBD2 (6 bases). The CDR3 contains 16 residues. V shed 4 bases and J shed 2 bases, with 19 bases lying between them. The germline gives CDR1 SGHRS, CDR2 YFSETQ. The CDR3 region has the DNA TGCGCCAGCAGCAATACCCTAGCGCTTGGGACCTACGAGCAGTACTTC. This encodes CASSNTLALGTYEQYF. The full variable domain, its missing parts supplied by reference TRBV5-1 and TRBJ2-7, is KAGVTQTPRYLIKTRGQQVTLSCSPISGHRSVSWYQQTPGQGLQFLFEYFSETQRNKGNFPGRFSGRQFSNSRSEMNVSTLELGDSALYLCASSNTLALGTYEQYFGPGTRLTVT.

The chain joins TRBV6-5 to TRBJ1-1; possibly TRBD1 for D (5 bases). This CDR3 contains 16 residues. Germline V gene lookup returns CDR1 MNHEY and CDR2 SVGAGI. The V end lost 2 bases, the J end lost 0 bases, and 13 bases lay between the germline ends. The CDR3: CASSYGWLDMNTEAFF. CDR3 in DNA: TGTGCCAGCAGTTACGGGTGGTTGGACATGAACACTGAAGCTTTCTTT.

V is TRBV5-1 and J is TRBJ1-5, with TRBD1 identical over 7 bases. After removal of 1 base from V and 4 bases from J, the junction contained 2 bases not matched to a gene. From germline, CDR1 is SGHRS and CDR2 YFSETQ. The CDR3 loop spans 14 amino acids. The CDR3: CASSLTGENQPQHF. CDR3 DNA sequence: TGCGCCAGCAGCTTGACAGGGGAGAATCAGCCCCAGCATTTT. The entire variable domain, with the rest obtained from reference TRBV5-1 and TRBJ1-5, is as follows: KAGVTQTPRYLIKTRGQQVTLSCSPISGHRSVSWYQQTPGQGLQFLFEYFSETQRNKGNFPGRFSGRQFSNSRSEMNVSTLELGDSALYLCASSLTGENQPQHFGDGTRLSIL.

The rearrangement joins TRBV28 to TRBJ2-3; 13 bases fit TRBD2. Germline CDR1 is MDHEN and CDR2 is SYDVKM. The CDR3 runs 16 residues. After removal of 6 bases from V and 2 bases from J, the junction contained 5 bases not matched to a gene. CDR3 bases: TGTGCCAGCAGCCCGGGACTAGCGGGACTCACAGATACGCAGTATTTT. The encoded protein is CASSPGLAGLTDTQYF.

The V and J genes are TRBV19 and TRBJ2-3, with unresolved D. The V end lost 5 bases, the J end lost 1 base, and 7 bases lay between the germline ends. Germline V lookup: CDR1 LNHDA, CDR2 SQIVND (reference sequence). This CDR3 spans 13 amino acids. The CDR3 is CASSAHRTDTQYF. The CDR3 nucleotides read TGTGCCAGTAGTGCACACCGCACAGATACGCAGTATTTT.

The chain employs TRBV9 and TRBJ2-3, with 7 bases lining up with TRBD2. The CDR3 is 17 amino acids. Trimming removed 4 bases from V and 2 bases from J; junction bases left unmatched: 13. In germline, CDR1 is SGDLS, CDR2 YYNGEE. The CDR3 coding sequence is TGTGCCAGCAGCCCAGCGACTAGCTCCCAGAACACAGATACGCAGTATTTT. Its translation: CASSPATSSQNTDTQYF.

The chain carries TRBV5-5 and TRBJ2-7; 13 nucleotides match TRBD2. The trim removed 3 bases at V and 6 bases at J, leaving 15 bases unmatched. The CDR3 loop spans 18 amino acids. Germline CDR1 and CDR2: SGHKS and YYEKEE (reference sequence). The CDR3 spells CASSSGLAGVWAVGEQYF. For the CDR3, the DNA is TGTGCCAGCAGCTCCGGACTAGCGGGAGTTTGGGCCGTAGGCGAGCAGTACTTC.

This chain uses TRBV11-2 with TRBJ2-7, with D possibly matching TRBD2 (5 bases). CDR1 and CDR2 from the germline V gene are SGHAT and FQNNGV. The CDR3 has 15 amino acids. V lost 1 base and J 5 bases, leaving 15 bases between the germline ends. The CDR3 nucleotides are TGTGCCAGCAGCTTAGTGCGGGCCTCGAACCACGAGCAGTACTTC. Its protein product is CASSLVRASNHEQYF.

V is TRBV7-2 and J is TRBJ1-1; maybe TRBD1 (5 bases). The CDR3 is 14 amino acids. CDR1 SGHTA and CDR2 FQGNSA come from the germline V gene. With 3 bases removed from V and 2 bases from J, the gap between germline ends came to 10 bases. CDR3 protein: CASSFGRGNTEAFF. CDR3 coding DNA: TGTGCCAGCAGCTTTGGTAGGGGAAACACTGAAGCTTTCTTT.

The chain carries TRBV27 and TRBJ2-7; 11 nucleotides match TRBD1. The V gene end was trimmed by 5 bases and the J gene end by 0 bases; junction bases not matched to a gene: 6. Germline values: CDR1 MNHEY, CDR2 SMNVEV (reference sequence). The CDR3 contains 16 residues. CDR3 nucleotide sequence: TGTGCCAGCAGTCAGTTGGGGACAGGGGGCTCCTACGAGCAGTACTTC. Its translation is CASSQLGTGGSYEQYF.

The chain couples TRBV7-6 to TRBJ2-5, with 11 nucleotides matching TRBD2. Per germline, CDR1 SGHVS and CDR2 FNYEAQ. The CDR3 covers 17 residues. The ends lost 5 bases at V and 5 bases at J; junction bases unmatched: 13. The CDR3 DNA sequence: TGTGCCAGCAGCCCCCGACTAGCGGGACCAATGGGGGAGACCCAGTACTTC. This sequence encodes CASSPRLAGPMGETQYF.

The chain uses TRBV11-3 and TRBJ2-1, with 13 bases matching TRBD2. In germline, CDR1 is SGHNT, CDR2 YENEEA. The CDR3 covers 15 residues. Trimming removed 5 bases from V and 10 bases from J; junction bases left unmatched: 8. CDR3 protein: CASSTGTSGTREQFF. The CDR3 nucleotides read TGTGCCAGCAGCACCGGGACTAGCGGGACCCGGGAGCAGTTCTTC.

J is TRBJ1-6 and V is TRBV25-1; D is possibly TRBD1 (6 bases). The germline V gene encodes CDR1 MGHDK and CDR2 SYGVNS. V lost 7 bases and J lost 0, with 7 bases in between. The CDR3 is made up of 14 amino acids. The CDR3 DNA sequence: TGTGCCAGCACACAGGGCTCCTATAATTCACCCCTCCACTTT. It yields the protein CASTQGSYNSPLHF. Filled out from reference TRBV25-1 and TRBJ1-6, the complete variable domain reads EADIYQTPRYLVIGTGKKITLECSQTMGHDKMYWYQQDPGMELHLIHYSYGVNSTEKGDLSSESTVSRIRTEHFPLTLESARPSHTSQYLCASTQGSYNSPLHFGNGTRLTVT.

The chain carries TRBV11-2 and TRBJ1-3; 8 bases match TRBD1. Trimming cost V 5 bases and J 0 bases; bases outside gene matches: 6. The length of the CDR3 is 16 residues. CDR1 and CDR2 (germline): SGHAT, FQNNGV. CDR3 amino acids: CASSKIQGGSGNTIYF. In nucleotides, the CDR3 is TGTGCCAGCAGCAAGATACAGGGGGGCTCTGGAAACACCATATATTTT.